This T cell receptor (beta chain) was retrieved from a study of blood T cell repertoires in COVID-19. Study overall: Samples taken during acute and convalescent COVID-19 were collected in the United States, Italy and Spain. Sources were T cells, B-cell-depleted T cells, or PBMCs; the material itself was cDNA or gDNA.

As processed by the authors: Amplified reference gene primers provided the basis for estimating nucleated cell counts. TCRdb's copy holds only in-frame clones and misses some; the assay was immunoSEQ multiplex PCR. V and J calls and clone size follow that table, whereas D and trimming were derived from the DNA. The sample includes around 190,000 clones, about 88% of them seen just once. Germline trimming cut 2 bases from V and 5 bases from J; bases unmatched to any gene: 15. The CDR3 covers 18 residues. Per germline, CDR1 MDHEN and CDR2 SYDVKM. The sequenced sample was peripheral blood. The receptor's source is a man in his thirties or forties with acute or convalescent COVID-19. This rearrangement joins TRBV28 to TRBJ1-5, with TRBD1 matching 7 bases. CDR3 in amino acids: CASSLLGTDSGWDQPQHF. The CDR3 DNA reads as TGTGCCAGCAGTTTACTCGGGACAGACTCAGGTTGGGATCAGCCCCAGCATTTT.